This T cell receptor beta chain was sequenced during a study of control samples from healthy donors and cancer patients. Clones were read by immunoSEQ multiplex PCR, and TCRdb kept only the in-frame ones, dropping some. Altogether approximately 100,000 clones are present, 90% being singletons, with the ten largest covering roughly 4.5%. This CDR3 has 15 residues. The germline V gene encodes CDR1 LNHDA and CDR2 SQIVND (reference sequence). V lost 3 bases and J 0 bases, leaving 9 bases between the germline ends. The sample was blood. The sequence came from a human donor in good health. The donor label of this sample is uncertain. The V call is TRBV19, the J call TRBJ1-3, with D perhaps TRBD1 (6 bases). The CDR3 DNA follows: TGTGCCAGTAGTATGGGGGGACACTCTGGAAACACCATATATTTT. Residues: CASSMGGHSGNTIYF.